These 17 T cell receptor beta chains were all obtained from the same sample, sequenced in a study of cytomegalovirus exposure and HLA in healthy donors. The PCR made use of 60 Vbeta and 13 Jbeta primers. Libraries were prepared by immunoSEQ multiplex PCR; TCRdb keeps only in-frame clonotypes and omits some of them. This table has roughly 88,000 clones, 76% appearing once. Sequenced: PBMCs. All receptors derive from a man aged 30-40 years in good health and CMV-seropositive.

This chain connects TRBV27 to TRBJ2-5; D is possibly TRBD2 (5 bases). Per the germline V gene, CDR1 is MNHEY and CDR2 is SMNVEV (reference sequence). This CDR3 region has 13 residues. V was pared by 3 bases and J by 1 base, with 6 bases between. The CDR3 here is CASSFRGQETQYF. CDR3 bases: TGTGCCAGCAGTTTCCGGGGCCAAGAGACCCAGTACTTC.

This sequence joins TRBV4-1 and TRBJ2-5; TRBD1 agrees at 7 bases. V shed 1 base, J shed 4 bases, and the junction held 6 bases outside the gene matches. The CDR3 has 15 residues. Germline CDR1 is MGHRA and CDR2 is YSYEKL. The CDR3 here is CASSQVLRGLETQYF. CDR3 nucleotides: TGCGCCAGCAGCCAAGTTTTGAGGGGGCTAGAGACCCAGTACTTC.

CDR3 amino acids: CASSFQGRGELFF. The CDR3 coding sequence is TGTGCCAGCAGCTTTCAGGGGAGAGGGGAGCTGTTTTTT. J is TRBJ2-2 and V is TRBV9; D possibly corresponds to TRBD1 (6 bases). Germline-derived CDR1 and CDR2 are SGDLS and YYNGEE. Trimming left V 4 bases short and J 8 bases short, with 12 bases between. The CDR3 has 13 amino acids.

The V gene is TRBV7-8, the J gene TRBJ1-6; a weak D match, TRBD1 (6 bases). Germline assignment: CDR1 SGHVS and CDR2 FQNEAQ. The CDR3 is 13 residues long. The V end lost 6 bases, the J end lost 7 bases, and 10 bases lay between the germline ends. As DNA, the CDR3 is TGTGCCAGCAGATCAACAGGGAATTCACCCCTCCACTTT. Translated: CASRSTGNSPLHF.

To note about this clone: At one end the junction does not follow the germline gene, possibly because of a read error. The rearrangement uses TRBV6-1 and TRBJ1-3; D not resolved. This CDR3 contains 12 residues. Germline CDR1 is MNHNS and CDR2 is SASEGT. CDR3 nucleotides: TGTGCCAGCAGCACCTCTGGAGACACCATATATTTT. Encoded protein: CASSTSGDTIYF.

Only one count was recorded for this clone. The chain carries TRBV19 and TRBJ2-3; 7 positions match TRBD2. Germline assignment: CDR1 LNHDA and CDR2 SQIVND (reference sequence). The CDR3 length is 13 residues. V gave up 7 bases and J gave up 6 bases; unmatched junction bases: 7. CDR3 residues: CASNREAGDTQYF. The CDR3 DNA reads as TGTGCCAGTAATCGTGAAGCGGGGGATACGCAGTATTTT.

This rearrangement joins TRBV14 to TRBJ1-2; TRBD1 matches at 10 bases. The germline V gene encodes CDR1 SGHDN and CDR2 FVKESK. Trimming took 4 bases from V and 8 from J; bases not matched to a gene: 10. The CDR3 is 15 amino acids. In DNA form, the CDR3 reads TGTGCCAGCAGCCGGCTGACAGGGGGCCGAGAGGGCTACACCTTC. Protein sequence: CASSRLTGGREGYTF.

V is TRBV28 and J is TRBJ2-7, with 8 bases identical to TRBD1. This CDR3 has 17 amino acids. CDR1 and CDR2 (germline): MDHEN, SYDVKM. J lost 1 base, V lost 1 base, and 9 bases had no gene match. The CDR3 is CASSLSPRTGRSYEQYF. The CDR3 DNA sequence: TGTGCCAGCAGTTTATCGCCCAGGACAGGGCGATCCTACGAGCAGTACTTC.

The gene calls are TRBV18 and TRBJ1-4, with TRBD1 as a possible D gene (5 bases). The CDR3 is 14 amino acids. Germline CDR1 and CDR2: KGHSH and LQKENI. Trimming removed 3 bases from V and 3 bases from J, with 8 bases in between. For the CDR3, the DNA is TGTGCCAGCTCACCCGACAGATCTAATGAAAAACTGTTTTTT. Its protein product is CASSPDRSNEKLFF.

Here the CDR3 reads CSATTYNEQFF. CDR3 bases: TGCAGTGCTACAACTTACAATGAGCAGTTCTTC. The chain uses TRBV20-1 and TRBJ2-1, with D uncertain. The V end was cut by 4 bases, the J end by 4 bases, with 5 bases between. Per germline, CDR1 DFQATT and CDR2 SNEGSKA (reference sequence). The CDR3 runs 11 residues.

The J gene is TRBJ2-7, the V gene TRBV7-2; 7 nucleotides align to TRBD1. Trimming at V came to 1 base and at J to 4 bases, leaving 7 bases not matched to a gene. Germline V gene data show CDR1 as SGHTA and CDR2 as FQGNSA. This CDR3 has 15 amino acids. The CDR3 reads CASSLGRQGLYEQYV. The CDR3 DNA reads as TGTGCCAGCAGCTTAGGGAGACAGGGATTGTACGAGCAGTACGTC.

The V call is TRBV9, the J call TRBJ1-3, with D unclear. The V end was cut by 0 bases, the J end by 3 bases, with 19 bases between. Germline loops: CDR1 SGDLS, CDR2 YYNGEE. The CDR3 is 18 residues long. In DNA, the CDR3 is TGTGCCAGCAGCGTAGGTCCCCGGGTGGCCGCAAGTGGAAACACCATATATTTT. Translated, it gives CASSVGPRVAASGNTIYF.

This chain links TRBV5-1 with TRBJ2-1; 8 bases agree with TRBD2. This CDR3 is built from 17 residues. The germline V gene has CDR1 SGHRS and CDR2 YFSETQ. The V segment lost 0 bases and the J segment 6 bases; nucleotides outside the gene matches: 11. The CDR3 DNA reads as TGCGCCAGCAGCTTGGTAACTAGCGGTTTTAACCCCAATGAGCAGTTCTTC. Its protein is CASSLVTSGFNPNEQFF.

The rearrangement links TRBV27 to TRBJ1-1; a weak D match, TRBD1 (6 bases). With 5 bases removed from V and 10 bases from J, the gap between germline ends came to 20 bases. Germline V lookup: CDR1 MNHEY, CDR2 SMNVEV (reference sequence). This CDR3 is 14 amino acids long. The CDR3 nucleotides are TGTGCCAGCAGTCCTCAACAGGGACCACTGAGAGCTTTCTTT. This sequence encodes CASSPQQGPLRAFF.

This clone showed up just a few times. This chain connects TRBV19 to TRBJ2-3; tentative D call: TRBD2 (6 bases). V was trimmed by 7 bases and J by 6 bases, leaving 26 bases between them. The CDR3 has 17 residues. The germline gives CDR1 LNHDA, CDR2 SQIVND (reference sequence). The CDR3 spells CASTSRGSPRPGDTQYF. The CDR3 DNA sequence: TGTGCCAGTACCTCCCGGGGGTCCCCCCGGCCGGGTGATACGCAGTATTTT.

This chain uses TRBV12-5 with TRBJ1-1, with D perhaps matching TRBD1 (5 bases). The CDR3 is 15 residues long. The V and J ends lost 2 bases and 9 bases respectively, with 19 bases between them. Germline loops: CDR1 LGHNT, CDR2 FRNRAP. The chain's CDR3 is CASGLIGGDGKQAFF. The DNA of the CDR3 is TGTGCTAGTGGTTTGATTGGGGGGGACGGTAAACAAGCTTTCTTT.

This sequence joins TRBV12-5 and TRBJ2-5; 8 nucleotides align to TRBD1. The CDR3 totals 16 residues. V was clipped by 5 bases and J by 5 bases; unmatched bases: 13. CDR1 and CDR2 (germline): LGHNT, FRNRAP. The DNA for the CDR3 is TGTGCTAGTGGTCCAGGGGGCAGCTCCTCAGGGGAGACCCAGTACTTC. It specifies CASGPGGSSSGETQYF.